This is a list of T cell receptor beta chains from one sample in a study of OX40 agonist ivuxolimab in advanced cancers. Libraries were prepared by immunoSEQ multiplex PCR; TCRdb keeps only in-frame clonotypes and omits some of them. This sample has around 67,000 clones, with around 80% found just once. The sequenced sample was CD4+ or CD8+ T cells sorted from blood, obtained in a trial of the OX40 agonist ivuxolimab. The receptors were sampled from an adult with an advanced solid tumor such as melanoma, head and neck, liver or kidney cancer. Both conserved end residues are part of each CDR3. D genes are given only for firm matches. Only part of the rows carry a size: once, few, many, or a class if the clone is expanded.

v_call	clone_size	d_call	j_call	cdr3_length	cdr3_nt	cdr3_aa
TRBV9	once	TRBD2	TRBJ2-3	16	TGTGCCAGCAGCGTAGTAGCGGGGGGGCCCGGGGATACGCAGTATTTT	CASSVVAGGPGDTQYF
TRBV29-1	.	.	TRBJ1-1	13	TGCAGCGTTGATTCTGGGGTTGCGACTGAAGCTTTCTTT	CSVDSGVATEAFF
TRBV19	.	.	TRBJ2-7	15	TGTGCCAGTAGTAATCAGGGAGGATTAAGTGGCGAGCAGTACTTC	CASSNQGGLSGEQYF
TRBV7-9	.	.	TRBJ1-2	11	TGTGCCAGCAGCTTGGAGGGCGGCTACACCTTC	CASSLEGGYTF
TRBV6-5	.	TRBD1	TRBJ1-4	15	TGTGCCAGCAGTTACTCAGGACAGGAGGGGGAAAAACTGTTTTTT	CASSYSGQEGEKLFF
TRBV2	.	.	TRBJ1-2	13	TGTGCCAGCAGTGAGAAAGGAGGCTATGGCTACACCTTC	CASSEKGGYGYTF
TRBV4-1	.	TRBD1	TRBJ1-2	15	TGCGCCAGCAGCCGGGGACAGGGTGAGGGATATGGCTACACCTTC	CASSRGQGEGYGYTF
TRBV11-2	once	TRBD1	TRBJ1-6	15	TGTGCCAGCAGCCTCTGGACAGGGGCCGATTCACCCCTCCACTTT	CASSLWTGADSPLHF
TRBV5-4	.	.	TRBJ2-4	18	TGTGCCAGCAGCCAAGTGGATTTCCGCGGTCTCCCGCTGGACATTCAGTACTTC	CASSQVDFRGLPLDIQYF
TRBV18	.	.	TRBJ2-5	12	TGTGCCAGCTCTTCGTACCAAGAGACCCAGTACTTC	CASSSYQETQYF
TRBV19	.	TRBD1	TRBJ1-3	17	TGTGCCAGTAGTAAAAGACAGGGGGTGGTCGCTGGAAACACCATATATTTT	CASSKRQGVVAGNTIYF
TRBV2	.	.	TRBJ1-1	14	TGTGCCAGCATTAGGACAAGTCTGGCCACTGAAGCTTTCTTT	CASIRTSLATEAFF
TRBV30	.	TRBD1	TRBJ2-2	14	TGTGCCTGGAGGGGGGACAGCAACACCGGGGAGCTGTTTTTT	CAWRGDSNTGELFF
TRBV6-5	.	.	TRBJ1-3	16	TGTGCCAGCAGTTACGGACGGATCTACTCTGGAAACACCATATATTTT	CASSYGRIYSGNTIYF
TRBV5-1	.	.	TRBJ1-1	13	TGCGCCAGCAGCTTGGACGGATTCACTGAAGCTTTCTTT	CASSLDGFTEAFF
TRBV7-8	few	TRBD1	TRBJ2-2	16	TGTGCCAGCAGCTTAGCGTGGACAGGGTACACCGGGGAGCTGTTTTTT	CASSLAWTGYTGELFF
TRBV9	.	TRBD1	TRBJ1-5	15	TGTGCCAGCAGCGAGGGGACAGGTCACAATCAGCCCCAGCATTTT	CASSEGTGHNQPQHF
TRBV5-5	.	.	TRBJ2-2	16	TGTGCCAGCAGCTTGGTAGCTCAGGGGTCAACCGGGGAGCTGTTTTTT	CASSLVAQGSTGELFF
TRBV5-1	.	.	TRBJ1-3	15	TGCGCCAGCAGCTTGGCCCACAGGGAGGGAAACACCATATATTTT	CASSLAHREGNTIYF
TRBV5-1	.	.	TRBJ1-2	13	TGCGCCAGCAAAGTCGAGGGTAACTATGGCTACACCTTC	CASKVEGNYGYTF
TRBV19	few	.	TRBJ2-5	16	TGTGCCGTAGGATCGGGGGCCAACTTTGGAGGAGAGACCCAGTACTTC	CAVGSGANFGGETQYF
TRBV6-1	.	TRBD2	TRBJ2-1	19	TGTGCCAGCAGTGCCTCGGGACTAGCGGGGGCCAGCTCCTACAATGAGCAGTTCTTC	CASSASGLAGASSYNEQFF
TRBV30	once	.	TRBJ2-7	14	TGTGCCTACATTAAGGGACTCCTACCCTACGAGCAGTACTTC	CAYIKGLLPYEQYF
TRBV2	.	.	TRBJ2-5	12	TGTGCCAGCAGCAATGGCCGAGAGACCCAGTACTTC	CASSNGRETQYF
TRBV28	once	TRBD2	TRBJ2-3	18	TGTGCCAGCAGCATCGGGCTAGCGGGGATAACTAGCACAGATACGCAGTATTTT	CASSIGLAGITSTDTQYF
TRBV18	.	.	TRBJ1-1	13	TGTGCCAGCTCACCAGATGACGAGACTGAAGCTTTCTTT	CASSPDDETEAFF
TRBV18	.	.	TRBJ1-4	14	TGTGCCAGCTCACCTCAGGAGGGGCTAGCAAAACTGTTTTTT	CASSPQEGLAKLFF
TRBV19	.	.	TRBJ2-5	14	TGTGCCAGTAGTATAGCCAGGAGGGAAGAGACCCAGTACTTC	CASSIARREETQYF
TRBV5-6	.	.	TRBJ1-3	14	TGTGCCAGCAGCTTGGGACACTCTGGAAACACCATATATTTT	CASSLGHSGNTIYF
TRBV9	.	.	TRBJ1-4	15	TGTGCCAGCAGCGTAGGAAGCCTATCTAATGAAAAACTGTTTTTT	CASSVGSLSNEKLFF
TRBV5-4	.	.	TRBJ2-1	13	TGTGCTTGTATGCGGGGATTAGATAATGAGCAGTTCTTC	CACMRGLDNEQFF
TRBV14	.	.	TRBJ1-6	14	TGTGCCAGCAGCCAAGAGGCGAATAATTCACCCCTCCACTTT	CASSQEANNSPLHF
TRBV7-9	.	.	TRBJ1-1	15	TGTGCCAGCAGCTCGCGGACCGCTATGAACACTGAAGCTTTCTTT	CASSSRTAMNTEAFF
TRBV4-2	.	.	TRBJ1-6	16	TGTGCCAGCAGCCAAACTATAGGACAGCCTAATTCACCCCTCCACTTT	CASSQTIGQPNSPLHF
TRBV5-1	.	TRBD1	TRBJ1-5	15	TGCGCCAGCAGCTTGGTAGGGGGCGAGGGACAGCCCCAGCATTTT	CASSLVGGEGQPQHF
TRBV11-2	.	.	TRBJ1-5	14	TGTGCCAGCAGCTGGAGTACCGGGTACCAGCCCCAGCATTTT	CASSWSTGYQPQHF
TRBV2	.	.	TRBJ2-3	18	TGTGCCAGCAGTGAGTTAGGGACTTCTCTGCGAAACACAGATACGCAGTATTTT	CASSELGTSLRNTDTQYF
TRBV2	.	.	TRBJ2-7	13	TGTGCCAGCAAGACGACAGGCTCCTACGAGCAGTACTTC	CASKTTGSYEQYF
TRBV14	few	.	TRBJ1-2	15	TGTGCCAGCAGCCAAGAGCGGGGGCCAAACTATGGCTACACCTTC	CASSQERGPNYGYTF
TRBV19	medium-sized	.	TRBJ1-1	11	TGTGCCAGTAGGCAGGGTTTGGCTGCTTTCTTT	CASRQGLAAFF
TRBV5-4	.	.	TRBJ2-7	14	TGTGCCAGCAGCTCGGTACAGGGATCTTACGAGCAGTACTTC	CASSSVQGSYEQYF